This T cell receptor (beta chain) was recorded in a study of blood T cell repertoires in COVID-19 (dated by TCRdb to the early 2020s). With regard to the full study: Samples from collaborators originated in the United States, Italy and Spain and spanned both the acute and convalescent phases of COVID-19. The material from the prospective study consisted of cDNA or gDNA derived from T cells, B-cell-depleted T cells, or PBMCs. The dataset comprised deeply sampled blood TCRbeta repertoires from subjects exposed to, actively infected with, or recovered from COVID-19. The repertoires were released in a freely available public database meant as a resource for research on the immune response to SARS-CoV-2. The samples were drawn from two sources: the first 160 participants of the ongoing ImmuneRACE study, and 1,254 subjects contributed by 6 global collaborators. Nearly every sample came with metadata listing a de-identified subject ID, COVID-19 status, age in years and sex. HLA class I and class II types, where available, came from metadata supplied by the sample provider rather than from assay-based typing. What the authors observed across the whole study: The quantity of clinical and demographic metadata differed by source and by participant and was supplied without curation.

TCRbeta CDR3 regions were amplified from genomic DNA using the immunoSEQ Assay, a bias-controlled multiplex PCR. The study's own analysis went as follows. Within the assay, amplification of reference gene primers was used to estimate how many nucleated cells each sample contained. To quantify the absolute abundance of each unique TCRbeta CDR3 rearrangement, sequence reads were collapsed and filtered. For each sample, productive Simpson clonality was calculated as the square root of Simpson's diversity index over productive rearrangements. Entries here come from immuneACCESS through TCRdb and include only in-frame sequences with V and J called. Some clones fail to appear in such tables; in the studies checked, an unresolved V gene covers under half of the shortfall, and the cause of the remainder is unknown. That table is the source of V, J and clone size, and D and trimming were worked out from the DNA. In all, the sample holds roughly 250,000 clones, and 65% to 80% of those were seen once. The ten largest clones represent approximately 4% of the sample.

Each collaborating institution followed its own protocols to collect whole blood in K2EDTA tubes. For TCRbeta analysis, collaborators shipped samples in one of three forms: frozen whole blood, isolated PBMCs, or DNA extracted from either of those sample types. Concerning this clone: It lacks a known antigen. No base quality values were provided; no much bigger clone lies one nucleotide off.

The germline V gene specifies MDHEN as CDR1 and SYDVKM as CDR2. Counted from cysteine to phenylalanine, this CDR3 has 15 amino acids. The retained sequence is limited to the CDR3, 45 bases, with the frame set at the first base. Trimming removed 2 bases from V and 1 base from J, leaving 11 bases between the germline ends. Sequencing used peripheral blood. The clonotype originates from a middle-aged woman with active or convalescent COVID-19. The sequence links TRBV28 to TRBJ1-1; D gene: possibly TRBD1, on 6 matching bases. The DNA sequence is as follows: TGTGCCAGCAGTTTAGAACAGGGAGCGAACACTGAAGCTTTCTTT. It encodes CASSLEQGANTEAFF.